A single sample gave rise to the 8 T cell receptor beta chains below, sequenced in a study of cytomegalovirus exposure and HLA in healthy donors. The PCR ran on 60 Vbeta and 13 Jbeta primers. Libraries were prepared by immunoSEQ multiplex PCR; TCRdb keeps only in-frame clonotypes and omits some of them. The data show under 200,000 clones, 80% to 90% seen once. The sequencing sample was made of PBMCs. These receptors were obtained from a woman under 30 in good health and CMV-seronegative.

This chain joins TRBV7-9 and TRBJ1-2, with 11 bases lining up with TRBD1. Germline CDR1 SEHNR, CDR2 FQNEAQ (reference sequence). The V and J ends lost 4 bases and 8 bases, in that order; junction bases with no gene match: 9. The CDR3 length is 15 residues. The CDR3 protein is CASSSQGQGVEGYTF. The CDR3 DNA sequence: TGTGCCAGCAGCTCCCAGGGACAGGGGGTTGAAGGCTACACCTTC. The variable domain in full, completed from reference TRBV7-9 and TRBJ1-2, reads DTGVSQNPRHKITKRGQNVTFRCDPISEHNRLYWYRQTLGQGPEFLTYFQNEAQLEKSRLLSDRFSAERPKGSFSTLEIQRTEQGDSAMYLCASSSQGQGVEGYTFGSGTRLTVV.

The chain carries TRBV7-3 and TRBJ2-1; no clear D gene. From germline, CDR1 is SGHTA and CDR2 FQGTGA. CDR3 length equals 15 residues. Trimming left V 1 base short and J 7 bases short, with 14 bases between. The CDR3 DNA sequence: TGTGCCAGCAGCTTAAGCCGAGCGAGCTTGAATGAGCAGTTCTTC. Its translation: CASSLSRASLNEQFF.

The gene calls are TRBV6-1 and TRBJ1-5; a weak D match, TRBD1 (5 bases). Germline CDR1 and CDR2: MNHNS and SASEGT. V lost 3 bases, J lost 2 bases, and 14 bases lay in between. This CDR3 has 16 residues. In DNA form, the CDR3 reads TGTGCCAGCAGTGATGGGACTTGGGTCGGCAATCAGCCCCAGCATTTT. Translation: CASSDGTWVGNQPQHF.

The chain uses TRBV6-1 and TRBJ1-5; maybe TRBD1 (5 bases). Trimming shortened V by 8 bases and J by 3 bases, and 14 bases separated the two germline ends. Germline assignment: CDR1 MNHNS and CDR2 SASEGT. CDR3 length: 14 residues. The CDR3 sequence: CASVEGRNNQPQHF. CDR3 coding DNA: TGTGCCAGCGTGGAGGGACGGAACAATCAGCCCCAGCATTTT.

The chain combines TRBV7-2 with TRBJ2-2; perhaps TRBD2 as D (7 bases). V gave up 7 bases and J gave up 4 bases, with 16 bases separating them. The CDR3 totals 15 residues. In germline, CDR1 is SGHTA, CDR2 FQGNSA. In nucleotides, the CDR3 is TGTGCCAGCACCTGGCGGGGGCGGGGCACCGGGGAGCTGTTTTTT. Its protein is CASTWRGRGTGELFF.

This clone was counted a single time. V usage is TRBV14 and J usage is TRBJ2-4; tentative D call: TRBD2 (5 bases). The germline CDR1 and CDR2 sequences are SGHDN and FVKESK. Deletions cut 4 bases from V and 8 bases from J, with 15 bases between. The CDR3 sequence is 14 residues long. CDR3 residues: CASSPRTGVDIQYF. The CDR3 nucleotides read TGTGCCAGCAGCCCACGGACTGGGGTGGACATTCAGTACTTC.

This sequence joins TRBV5-5 and TRBJ2-2, with TRBD1 matching over 7 bases. The V segment lost 0 bases and the J segment 5 bases; nucleotides outside the gene matches: 7. CDR3 length equals 16 residues. Germline V CDR1 and CDR2: SGHKS, YYEKEE (reference sequence). Here the CDR3 reads CASSLEGGWWTGELFF. CDR3 bases: TGTGCCAGCAGCTTGGAAGGGGGCTGGTGGACCGGGGAGCTGTTTTTT.

The V and J genes are TRBV27 and TRBJ2-1; TRBD1 is a possible D gene (7 bases). The ends were cut back, 6 bases at V and 6 bases at J, with 15 bases in the middle. There are 14 residues in the CDR3. Germline V gene data show CDR1 as MNHEY and CDR2 as SMNVEV (reference sequence). CDR3 sequence reads: CASSENQGGNEQFF. The CDR3 DNA reads as TGTGCCAGCAGCGAGAACCAGGGGGGCAATGAGCAGTTCTTC.